This T cell receptor beta chain stems from a study of cytotoxic CD8 clonotypes in ibrutinib-treated CLL. Study-wide context: Enrolment comprised 10 to 11 relapsed/refractory and 15 treatment-naive patients; some 18 were IGHV unmutated.

As regards this clone: Antigen unknown.

Germline trimming cut 4 bases from V and 0 bases from J; bases unmatched to any gene: 11. Germline CDR1 and CDR2: MNHEY and SMNVEV (reference sequence). The CDR3 totals 18 residues. Study-wide results and caveats: Upon ibrutinib response clonality rose, and upon progression it fell back toward baseline.

Investigators sought sequencing depths of between 1 in 200,000 and 1 in 1 million T cells. Produced via immunoSEQ multiplex PCR; TCRdb's table is partial and in-frame only. The sample includes approximately 100,000 clones, about 78% of them seen just once. The sequences come from PBMCs, collected after 12 months of ibrutinib treatment. This TCR came from a human donor with chronic lymphocytic leukemia. This chain links TRBV27 with TRBJ2-3, with TRBD2 matching 9 bases. The CDR3 loop reads CASSSRGGAQGSTDTQYF. The CDR3 region has the DNA TGTGCCAGCAGTTCACGCGGGGGGGCCCAGGGTAGCACAGATACGCAGTATTTT.